This T cell receptor beta chain was sequenced for a study of PD-1 blockade in classical Hodgkin lymphoma. The study's findings and limits: Newly diagnosed and completely responding patients shared comparable baseline diversity. Possibly reflecting disease activity or prior therapy, repertoire differences have causes that remain undefined. CD4+ but not CD8+ TCR diversity rose significantly by C4D1. Patients who initiated nivolumab within 1 year of ASCT were excluded.

With regard to this clone: The target antigen is unknown.

Every patient relapsed after autologous stem cell transplantation, and brentuximab vedotin exposure varied. The CDR3 length is 15 residues. Per germline, CDR1 MDHEN and CDR2 SYDVKM. The V end lost 5 bases, the J end lost 0 bases, and 14 bases lay between the germline ends. Assay used: immunoSEQ multiplex PCR; TCRdb lists only in-frame clones, some missing. The top ten clones hold 7% to 8% of a sample with more than 30,000 clones, 70% to 90% of them seen once. This clonotype originated in a human donor with classical Hodgkin lymphoma. The chain has TRBV28 and TRBJ2-7; D unresolved. This sample comprised peripheral blood mononuclear cells (PBMCs), obtained before the second cycle of nivolumab. CDR3 sequence reads: CASSPGIYDSYEQYF. The CDR3 DNA reads TGTGCCAGCAGTCCGGGCATTTATGACTCCTACGAGCAGTACTTC.